The 12 T cell receptor beta chains given below trace back to one sample, sequenced in a study of blood T cell repertoires in COVID-19. Sequencing used immunoSEQ multiplex PCR; TCRdb keeps in-frame clones, though not all of them. The table includes 390,000 or so clones, about 86% detected once. Sequenced material: PBMCs or T cells enriched from blood (not recorded which). The receptor set was obtained from a woman aged 50 to 60 who had recovered from COVID-19.

The chain carries TRBV7-6 and TRBJ1-1; tentative D call: TRBD1 (6 bases). Germline V lookup: CDR1 SGHVS, CDR2 FNYEAQ. The CDR3 extends over 16 amino acids. V was shortened by 3 bases and J by 4 bases, with 18 bases between the two germline ends. This CDR3 reads CASSFIADTGPTEAFF. The CDR3, as DNA: TGTGCCAGCAGCTTTATTGCGGACACAGGGCCCACTGAAGCTTTCTTT.

The chain uses TRBV9 and TRBJ2-1; D is possibly TRBD1 (5 bases). Germline V gives CDR1 SGDLS, CDR2 YYNGEE. Trimming removed 0 bases at V and 0 bases at J, with 7 bases between. The CDR3 has 15 residues. CDR3 nucleotides: TGTGCCAGCAGCGTAGCACAGGCCTCCTACAATGAGCAGTTCTTC. This sequence encodes CASSVAQASYNEQFF. The whole variable domain, filled in from reference TRBV9 and TRBJ2-1, reads DSGVTQTPKHLITATGQRVTLRCSPRSGDLSVYWYQQSLDQGLQFLIQYYNGEERAKGNILERFSAQQFPDLHSELNLSSLELGDSALYFCASSVAQASYNEQFFGPGTRLTVL.

The chain recombines TRBV7-9 with TRBJ1-1; 7 nucleotides agree with TRBD1. V lost 0 bases to trimming and J lost 1 base; unmatched junction nucleotides: 2. The CDR3 totals 15 residues. The germline V gene has CDR1 SEHNR and CDR2 FQNEAQ (reference sequence). CDR3 sequence (DNA): TGTGCCAGCAGCTTAGCTGGGACAGCGAACACTGAAGCTTTCTTT. Residues: CASSLAGTANTEAFF.

The chain carries TRBV7-9 and TRBJ2-3, with D perhaps matching TRBD1 (6 bases). This CDR3 contains 17 residues. Trimming pared 1 base from V and 5 bases from J, leaving 19 bases between. Germline values: CDR1 SEHNR, CDR2 FQNEAQ (reference sequence). The CDR3 is CASSLVRRGQLGDTQYF. CDR3 bases: TGTGCCAGCAGCTTAGTACGCAGGGGCCAGCTAGGAGATACGCAGTATTTT.

The count of this clone is one. One end of the junction varies from germline; a read error may be responsible. This chain joins TRBV29-1 and TRBJ1-2; 8 nucleotides line up with TRBD1. The CDR3 extends over 12 amino acids. The germline V gene has CDR1 SQVTM and CDR2 ANQGSEA. CDR3 nucleotide sequence: TGCAGCGTTGAAGCCGGGACAGGCCACCCTCTCTTC. Protein product: CSVEAGTGHPLF.

The rearrangement joins TRBV6-2 or TRBV6-3 to TRBJ1-5; 10 bases line up with TRBD1. V shed 1 base and J 6 bases; nucleotides not matched to a gene: 15. This CDR3 comprises 19 residues. Germline assignment: CDR1 MNHEY and CDR2 SVGEGT. The CDR3: CASSYWDLDRGRTGQPQHF. In DNA, the CDR3 is TGTGCCAGCAGTTACTGGGACCTTGACAGGGGGCGTACAGGTCAGCCCCAGCATTTT.

V usage is TRBV18 and J usage is TRBJ1-2, with 12 bases fitting TRBD1. The CDR3 runs 15 residues. The germline V gene encodes CDR1 KGHSH and CDR2 LQKENI. The J segment lost 6 bases and the V segment lost 1 base, leaving 3 bases of the junction unmatched. CDR3 DNA sequence: TGTGCCAGCTCACCACGCGGGACAGGGGGCGATGGCTACACCTTC. Translated: CASSPRGTGGDGYTF.

On this clone itself: A read error may produce the germline difference seen at one junction end. The chain carries TRBV7-7 and TRBJ1-5; TRBD1 matches at 7 bases. Germline V gene lookup returns CDR1 SSHAT and CDR2 FNYEAQ (reference sequence). The CDR3 extends over 16 amino acids. CDR3 nucleotide sequence: TGTGCTAGCAGCTTAGGGGGACAGATACCCGGGCAGCCCCAGCATTTT. Protein product: CASSLGGQIPGQPQHF. The whole variable domain, remainder taken from reference TRBV7-7 and TRBJ1-5, is GAGVSQSPRYKVTKRGQDVTLRCDPISSHATLYWYQQALGQGPEFLTYFNYEAQPDKSGLPSDRFSAERPEGSISTLTIQRTEQRDSAMYRCASSLGGQIPGQPQHFGDGTRLSIL.

The V call is TRBV11-2, the J call TRBJ1-2, with D perhaps TRBD1 (5 bases). Germline V gene data show CDR1 as SGHAT and CDR2 as FQNNGV. V lost 5 bases, J lost 4 bases, and 11 bases lay in between. This CDR3 has 13 amino acids. For the CDR3, the DNA is TGTGCCAGCAGCGATCGACAGTCCTATGGCTACACCTTC. It codes for CASSDRQSYGYTF.

In the case of this clone: One end of the junction fails to match germline, which may point to a read error. The chain employs TRBV2 and TRBJ2-7; D remains ambiguous. Germline V gene sequence: CDR1 SNHLY, CDR2 FYNNEI. This CDR3 comprises 12 residues. Written as DNA, the CDR3 is TGTGCCACCAGTGGCAGGTCCTACGAGCAGTACTTC. This gives the protein CATSGRSYEQYF.

The genes are TRBV3-1 (or the pseudogene TRBV3-2) and TRBJ2-3; TRBD2 matches at 10 bases. The CDR3 is 22 amino acids. Germline V CDR1 and CDR2: LGHDT, YNNKEL (reference sequence). The trim removed 1 base at V and 1 base at J, leaving 20 bases unmatched. The CDR3 spells CASSQVVRGSGGSWGGTDTQYF. For the CDR3, the DNA is TGTGCCAGCAGCCAAGTGGTCAGAGGTAGCGGGGGGTCCTGGGGCGGCACAGATACGCAGTATTTT.

The chain carries TRBV2 and TRBJ1-3; TRBD1 matches at 12 bases. The CDR3 spans 17 residues. CDR1 is SNHLY and CDR2 is FYNNEI in the germline V gene. The trim removed 5 bases at V and 3 bases at J, leaving 8 bases unmatched. CDR3 protein: CASSTSGQGAGGNTIYF. The CDR3 DNA sequence: TGTGCCAGCAGTACCTCGGGACAGGGGGCGGGTGGAAACACCATATATTTT.